This entry lists 12 T cell receptor beta chains sequenced from one sample in a study of cytomegalovirus exposure and HLA in healthy donors. The PCR contained 60 Vbeta and 13 Jbeta primers. Sequenced by immunoSEQ multiplex PCR; TCRdb stores in-frame clones only, minus some. Altogether 150,000 to 200,000 clones are present, roughly 80% being singletons, with the ten largest covering under 2.5%. Sequences were obtained from PBMCs. The receptors come from a female donor in good health and CMV-seronegative.

The chain is built from TRBV9 and TRBJ2-2, with 10 nucleotides matching TRBD1. CDR3 length: 17 amino acids. Germline CDR1 SGDLS, CDR2 YYNGEE. V gave up 3 bases and J gave up 3 bases; unmatched junction bases: 8. CDR3: CASSGRDRGRDTGELFF. The DNA of the CDR3 is TGTGCCAGCAGCGGCCGGGACAGGGGAAGGGACACCGGGGAGCTGTTTTTT. Based on the CDR3 plus reference TRBV9 and TRBJ2-2, the full variable domain is DSGVTQTPKHLITATGQRVTLRCSPRSGDLSVYWYQQSLDQGLQFLIQYYNGEERAKGNILERFSAQQFPDLHSELNLSSLELGDSALYFCASSGRDRGRDTGELFFGEGSRLTVL.

There are a few counts of this clone. The chain has TRBV27 and TRBJ2-1; no reliable D call. The germline V and J ends were trimmed by 0 bases and 3 bases, with 3 bases remaining between them. CDR1 is MNHEY, CDR2 SMNVEV, per germline (reference sequence). The CDR3 consists of 13 residues. As DNA, the CDR3 is TGTGCCAGCAGTTTATCCCTCTACAATGAGCAGTTCTTC. Translation gives CASSLSLYNEQFF.

The chain carries TRBV9 and TRBJ1-4; D is perhaps TRBD1 (5 bases). Germline V lookup: CDR1 SGDLS, CDR2 YYNGEE. The CDR3 sequence is 14 residues long. The V end lost 3 bases, the J end lost 8 bases, and 14 bases lay between the germline ends. Here the CDR3 reads CASSAAGRGEKLFF. For the CDR3, the DNA is TGTGCCAGCAGCGCAGCAGGGCGTGGGGAAAAACTGTTTTTT.

The chain links TRBV6-5 to TRBJ1-5; a weak D match, TRBD1 (5 bases). Trimming left V 0 bases short and J 9 bases short, with 12 bases between. The CDR3 is 14 amino acids. Germline loops: CDR1 MNHEY, CDR2 SVGAGI. The CDR3 region is CASSYSGGSGPQHF. CDR3 nucleotides: TGTGCCAGCAGTTACTCGGGGGGGTCTGGGCCCCAGCATTTT.

This clone was picked up a small number of times. V gene TRBV10-2 combines with J gene TRBJ1-3; 12 nucleotides align to TRBD1. The CDR3 extends over 16 amino acids. Per germline, CDR1 WSHSY and CDR2 SAAADI. J lost 5 bases, V lost 2 bases, and 4 bases had no gene match. CDR3 coding DNA: TGCGCCAGCAGTGAGAATCGGGACAGGGGGCGAAACACCATATATTTT. It encodes CASSENRDRGRNTIYF.

CDR3 nucleotides: TGTGCCAGCAGAAGGGGGACAGGGAACTACGAGCAGTACTTC. The encoded protein is CASRRGTGNYEQYF. The chain uses TRBV5-6 and TRBJ2-7; 9 bases agree with TRBD1. V was clipped by 5 bases and J by 3 bases; unmatched bases: 6. The CDR3 has 14 residues. Per the germline V gene, CDR1 is SGHDT and CDR2 is YYEEEE.

V is TRBV2 and J is TRBJ1-2; 9 bases fit TRBD1. Unmatched junction bases numbered 2, after V lost 5 bases and J lost 4 bases. CDR3 size: 13 residues. The germline gives CDR1 SNHLY, CDR2 FYNNEI. The CDR3 protein is CASSTGGIYGYTF. In nucleotides, the CDR3 is TGTGCCAGCAGTACAGGGGGCATCTATGGCTACACCTTC.

This clone was recorded only once. The chain joins TRBV6-5 to TRBJ2-7; D not resolved. The V gene lost 2 bases and the J gene lost 1 base, with 9 bases spanning the gap. The germline V gene has CDR1 MNHEY and CDR2 SVGAGI. The CDR3 has 14 residues. The CDR3 loop reads CASSYDPESYEQYF. In DNA form, the CDR3 reads TGTGCCAGCAGTTACGATCCAGAATCCTACGAGCAGTACTTC.

V and J are TRBV19 and TRBJ1-1; no definite D call. Germline loops: CDR1 LNHDA, CDR2 SQIVND (reference sequence). The CDR3 totals 14 residues. The V end lost 3 bases, the J end lost 5 bases, and 13 bases lay between the germline ends. The CDR3 spells CASSIGPGGTEAFF. In nucleotides, the CDR3 is TGTGCCAGTAGTATCGGCCCTGGAGGGACTGAAGCTTTCTTT.

The V and J genes are TRBV5-1 and TRBJ2-3; TRBD2 matches 9 bases. The CDR3 length is 16 residues. The V segment lost 0 bases and the J segment 3 bases; nucleotides outside the gene matches: 5. Germline CDR1 reads SGHRS; CDR2 reads YFSETQ. The CDR3 loop is CASSLGTSALTDTQYF. In DNA form, the CDR3 reads TGCGCCAGCAGCTTGGGGACTAGCGCCCTGACAGATACGCAGTATTTT.

The J gene is TRBJ2-7, the V gene TRBV5-8, with 11 bases fitting TRBD2. Trimming took 0 bases from V and 3 from J; bases not matched to a gene: 11. Germline lookup yields CDR1 SGHTS and CDR2 YDEGEE. The CDR3 covers 18 residues. CDR3 bases: TGTGCCAGCAGCTTGGAGACTAGCGGGATGGTTGTCCACTACGAGCAGTACTTC. It is translated as CASSLETSGMVVHYEQYF. The full variable domain, in which reference TRBV5-8 and TRBJ2-7 provide the parts outside the CDR3, is EAGVTQSPTHLIKTRGQQATLRCSPISGHTSVYWYQQALGLGLQFLLWYDEGEERNRGNFPPRFSGRQFPNYSSELNVNALELEDSALYLCASSLETSGMVVHYEQYFGPGTRLTVT.

The chain couples TRBV10-3 to TRBJ1-4, with TRBD1 matching 7 bases. Trimming removed 3 bases from V and 6 bases from J; junction bases left unmatched: 1. The CDR3 runs 13 residues. Germline CDR1 reads ENHRY; CDR2 reads SYGVKD. The CDR3 DNA reads TGTGCCATCAGTGACAGGGGGGATGAAAAACTGTTTTTT. Amino acid sequence: CAISDRGDEKLFF.